The entry below describes one T cell receptor (beta chain). The antigen is unknown. The data belong to a study of shared clonotypes between healthy human individuals. Study-level information: Per-donor plates numbered three CD4 naive, three CD4 memory, two CD8 naive and one CD8 memory.

Positive CCR7 selection of CD45RO-negative cells yielded the naive CD8 cells, and terminally differentiated effector memory CD45RA+ cells were excluded. Investigators spread the genomic DNA of each subset evenly over several immunoSEQ plates. Assay: immunoSEQ multiplex PCR; the TCRdb copy retains only in-frame clones and omits some. This table holds roughly 2.1 million clones, 93% found once. General study points: Clonotype sharing among donors likely depends on sequencing depth.

This receptor was taken from a man aged 18 to 30 in good health. Some clones in this sample may be carry-over from other donors' samples. The specimen sequenced was naive CD8+ T cells from PBMCs.

CDR3 loop: CASSAGRNQPQHF. The DNA of the CDR3 is TGTGCCAGCAGCGCCGGCCGCAATCAGCCCCAGCATTTT. The rearrangement links TRBV5-4 to TRBJ1-5; the D is unclear. Trimming took 4 bases from V and 2 from J, leaving 7 bases between them. This CDR3 spans 13 amino acids. Per germline, CDR1 SGHNT and CDR2 YYREEE (reference sequence).